This T cell receptor beta chain was documented in a study of radiotherapy plus CTLA-4 blockade in lung cancer. Across the whole study: Roughly 17% of patients responded objectively, and roughly 30% achieved disease control.

By share, this clone counts as medium-sized. No antigen is known for it. Repertoires were generated with immunoSEQ multiplex PCR, while TCRdb's copy carries only in-frame clones and drops some. Of some 30,000 clones detected, 60% to 85% appear once; the ten largest clones hold over 12%. Whole-study results and caveats: Response was reportedly best predicted by early blood T cell clone dynamics, with interferon-beta. Peripheral blood showed expansion of tumor-derived TCR clones after radiotherapy and ipilimumab.

This CDR3 is built from 12 residues. Germline-derived CDR1 and CDR2 are SGHAT and FQNNGV. The V gene lost 3 bases and the J gene lost 4 bases, with 6 bases spanning the gap. Source: peripheral blood, taken from a patient treated with radiotherapy plus ipilimumab. This receptor was taken from a human donor with non-small cell lung cancer that progressed on radiotherapy plus ipilimumab. The genes are TRBV11-2 and TRBJ1-2, with TRBD1 as a possible D gene (5 bases). The CDR3: CASSLRGYGYTF. The CDR3 DNA follows: TGTGCCAGCAGCTTGAGGGGCTATGGCTACACCTTC. The variable domain in full, completed from reference TRBV11-2 and TRBJ1-2, reads EAGVAQSPRYKIIEKRQSVAFWCNPISGHATLYWYQQILGQGPKLLIQFQNNGVVDDSQLPKDRFSAERLKGVDSTLKIQPAKLEDSAVYLCASSLRGYGYTFGSGTRLTVV.